This T cell receptor (beta chain) was retrieved from a study of blood T cell repertoires in COVID-19. The method was immunoSEQ multiplex PCR; TCRdb's version includes in-frame clones alone and lacks a portion of them. Altogether about 210,000 clones are present, 65% to 90% being singletons, with the ten largest covering 2.4%. The clonotype comes from a woman between 65 and 79 years old with COVID-19, enrolled during active disease. Material for sequencing was peripheral blood.

The CDR3 DNA follows: TGTGCCATCAGCTCGATGGGACAGGCGAACACTGAAGCTTTCTTT. Translating gives CAISSMGQANTEAFF. The rearrangement links TRBV10-3 to TRBJ1-1; TRBD1 matches at 8 bases. Germline trimming cut 6 bases from V and 1 base from J; bases unmatched to any gene: 7. The germline gives CDR1 ENHRY, CDR2 SYGVKD. The CDR3 runs to 15 residues.